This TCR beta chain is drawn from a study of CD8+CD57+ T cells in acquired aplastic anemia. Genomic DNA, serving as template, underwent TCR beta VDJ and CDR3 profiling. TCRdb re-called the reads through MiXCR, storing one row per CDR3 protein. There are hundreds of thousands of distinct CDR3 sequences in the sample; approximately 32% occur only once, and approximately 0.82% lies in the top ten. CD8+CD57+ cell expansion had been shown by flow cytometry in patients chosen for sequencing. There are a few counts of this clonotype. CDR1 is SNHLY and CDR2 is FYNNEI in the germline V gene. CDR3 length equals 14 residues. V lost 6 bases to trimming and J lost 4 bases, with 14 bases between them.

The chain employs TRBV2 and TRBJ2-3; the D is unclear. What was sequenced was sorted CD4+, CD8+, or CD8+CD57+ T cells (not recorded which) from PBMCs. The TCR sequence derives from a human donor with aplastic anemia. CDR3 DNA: TGTGCCAGCAGAGTAAGGTTAGACCCAGATACGCAGTATTTT. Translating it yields CASRVRLDPDTQYF.